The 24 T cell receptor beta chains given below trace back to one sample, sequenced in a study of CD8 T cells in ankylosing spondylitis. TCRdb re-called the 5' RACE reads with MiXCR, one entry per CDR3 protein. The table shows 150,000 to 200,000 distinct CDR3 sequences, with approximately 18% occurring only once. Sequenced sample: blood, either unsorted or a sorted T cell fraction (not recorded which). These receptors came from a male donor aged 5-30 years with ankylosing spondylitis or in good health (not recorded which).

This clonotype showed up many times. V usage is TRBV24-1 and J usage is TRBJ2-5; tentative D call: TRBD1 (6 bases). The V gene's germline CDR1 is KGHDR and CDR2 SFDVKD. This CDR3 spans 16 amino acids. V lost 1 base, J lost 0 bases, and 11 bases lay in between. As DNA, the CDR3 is TGTGCCACCAGTGATTTCGGGCAGGGGTACCAAGAGACCCAGTACTTC. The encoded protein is CATSDFGQGYQETQYF.

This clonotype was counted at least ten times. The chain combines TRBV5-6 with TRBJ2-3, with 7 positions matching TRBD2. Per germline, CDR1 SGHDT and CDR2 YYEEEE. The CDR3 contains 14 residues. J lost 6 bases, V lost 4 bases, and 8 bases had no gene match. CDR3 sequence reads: CASSTYPSGDTQYF. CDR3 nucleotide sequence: TGTGCCAGCAGCACCTATCCTAGCGGTGATACGCAGTATTTT.

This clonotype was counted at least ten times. The CDR3 loop reads CASSPPDDKGPWDNSPLHF. CDR3 nucleotides: TGTGCCAGCAGTCCTCCTGATGATAAAGGGCCCTGGGATAATTCACCCCTCCACTTT. This chain links TRBV6-1 with TRBJ1-6; D remains ambiguous. Per the germline V gene, CDR1 is MNHNS and CDR2 is SASEGT. This CDR3 comprises 19 residues. V was clipped by 5 bases and J by 5 bases, with 25 bases between them.

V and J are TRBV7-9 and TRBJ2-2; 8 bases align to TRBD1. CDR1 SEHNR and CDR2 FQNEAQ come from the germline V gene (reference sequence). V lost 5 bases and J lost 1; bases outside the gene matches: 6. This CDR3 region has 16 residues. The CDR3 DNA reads TGTGCCAGCAGCCAATCCGGGACAGGGAACACCGGGGAGCTGTTTTTT. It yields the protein CASSQSGTGNTGELFF.

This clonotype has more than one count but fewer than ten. CDR3 in DNA: TGTGCCAGCAGTTCTGCCGGGATTAGCACAGATACGCAGTATTTT. This codes for CASSSAGISTDTQYF. J is TRBJ2-3 and V is TRBV7-2; D perhaps matches TRBD2 (5 bases). The CDR3 runs 15 residues. Germline CDR1 reads SGHTA; CDR2 reads FQGNSA. Trimming took 6 bases from V and 0 from J, leaving 13 bases between them.

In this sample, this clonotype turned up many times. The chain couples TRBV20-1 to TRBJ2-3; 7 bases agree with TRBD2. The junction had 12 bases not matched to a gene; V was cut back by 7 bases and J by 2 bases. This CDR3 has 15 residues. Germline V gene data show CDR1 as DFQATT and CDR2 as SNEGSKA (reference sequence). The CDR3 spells CSGASASGYTDTQYF. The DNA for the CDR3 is TGCAGTGGAGCCTCGGCTAGCGGCTACACAGATACGCAGTATTTT.

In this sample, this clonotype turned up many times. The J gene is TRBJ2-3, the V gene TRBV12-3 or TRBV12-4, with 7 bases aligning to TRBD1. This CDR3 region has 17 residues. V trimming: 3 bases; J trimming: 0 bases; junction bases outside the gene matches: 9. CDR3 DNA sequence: TGTGCCAGCAGTTTTAAAAGACAGGGTCTAAGCACAGATACGCAGTATTTT. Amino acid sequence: CASSFKRQGLSTDTQYF.

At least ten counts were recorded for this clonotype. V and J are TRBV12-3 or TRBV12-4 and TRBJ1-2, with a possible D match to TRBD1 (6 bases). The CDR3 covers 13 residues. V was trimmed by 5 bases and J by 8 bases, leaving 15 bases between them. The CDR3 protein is CASSPGHLNGYTF. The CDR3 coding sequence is TGTGCCAGCAGTCCGGGACATTTGAACGGCTACACCTTC.

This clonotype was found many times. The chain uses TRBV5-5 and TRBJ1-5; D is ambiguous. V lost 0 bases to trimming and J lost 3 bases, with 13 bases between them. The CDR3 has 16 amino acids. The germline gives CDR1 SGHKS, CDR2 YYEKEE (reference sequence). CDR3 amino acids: CASSLASGRNNQPQHF. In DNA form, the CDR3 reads TGTGCCAGCAGCTTGGCTTCCGGCAGAAACAATCAGCCCCAGCATTTT.

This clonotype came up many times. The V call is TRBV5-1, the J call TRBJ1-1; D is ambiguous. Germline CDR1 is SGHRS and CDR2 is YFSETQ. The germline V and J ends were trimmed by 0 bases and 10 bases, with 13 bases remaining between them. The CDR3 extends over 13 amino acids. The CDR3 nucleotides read TGCGCCAGCAGCTTGGAATTGGCAGGAGTAGCTTTCTTT. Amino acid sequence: CASSLELAGVAFF.

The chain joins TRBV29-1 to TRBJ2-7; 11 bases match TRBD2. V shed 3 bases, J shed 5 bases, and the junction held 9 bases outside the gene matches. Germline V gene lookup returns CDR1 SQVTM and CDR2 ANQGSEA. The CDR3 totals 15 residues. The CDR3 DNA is TGCAGCGTTGAGGCAATAGCGGGAGGGCCCAACGAGCAGTACTTC. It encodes CSVEAIAGGPNEQYF.

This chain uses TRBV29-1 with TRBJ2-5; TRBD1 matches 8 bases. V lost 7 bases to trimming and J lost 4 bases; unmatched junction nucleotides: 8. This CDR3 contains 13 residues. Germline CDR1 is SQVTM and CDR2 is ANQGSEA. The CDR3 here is CSARQGMAETQYF. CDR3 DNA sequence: TGCAGCGCCAGACAGGGGATGGCAGAGACCCAGTACTTC.

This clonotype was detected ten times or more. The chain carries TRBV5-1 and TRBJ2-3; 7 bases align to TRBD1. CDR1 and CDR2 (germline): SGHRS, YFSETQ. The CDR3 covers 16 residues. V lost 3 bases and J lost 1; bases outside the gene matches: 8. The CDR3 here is CASSSTQGQRTDTQYF. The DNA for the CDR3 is TGCGCCAGCAGCTCCACCCAGGGACAGCGCACAGATACGCAGTATTTT.

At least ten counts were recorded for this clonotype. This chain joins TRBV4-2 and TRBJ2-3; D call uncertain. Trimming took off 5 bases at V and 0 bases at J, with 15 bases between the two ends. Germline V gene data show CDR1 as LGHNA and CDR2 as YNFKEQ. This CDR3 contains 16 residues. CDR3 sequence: CASSSNLGASTDTQYF. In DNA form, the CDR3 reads TGTGCCAGCAGCTCAAACTTAGGAGCTAGCACAGATACGCAGTATTTT.

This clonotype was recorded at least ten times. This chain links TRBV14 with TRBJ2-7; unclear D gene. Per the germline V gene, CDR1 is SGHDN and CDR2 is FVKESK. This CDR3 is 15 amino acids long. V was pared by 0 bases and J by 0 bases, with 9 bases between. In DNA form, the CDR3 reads TGTGCCAGCAGCCAAGATCAGTTCGGCTCCTACGAGCAGTACTTC. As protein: CASSQDQFGSYEQYF.

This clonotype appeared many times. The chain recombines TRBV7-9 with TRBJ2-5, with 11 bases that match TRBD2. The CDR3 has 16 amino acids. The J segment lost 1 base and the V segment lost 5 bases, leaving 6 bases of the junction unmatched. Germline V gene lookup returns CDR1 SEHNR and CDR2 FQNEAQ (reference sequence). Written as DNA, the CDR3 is TGTGCCAGCAGCCCCGGGACTAGCGGATTCCAAGAGACCCAGTACTTC. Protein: CASSPGTSGFQETQYF.

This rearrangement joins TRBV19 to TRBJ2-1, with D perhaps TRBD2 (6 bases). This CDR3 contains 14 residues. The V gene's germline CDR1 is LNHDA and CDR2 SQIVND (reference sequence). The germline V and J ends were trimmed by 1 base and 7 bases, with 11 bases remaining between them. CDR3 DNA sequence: TGTGCCAGTAGTATAGGTGGAGGGCCGAATGAGCAGTTCTTC. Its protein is CASSIGGGPNEQFF.

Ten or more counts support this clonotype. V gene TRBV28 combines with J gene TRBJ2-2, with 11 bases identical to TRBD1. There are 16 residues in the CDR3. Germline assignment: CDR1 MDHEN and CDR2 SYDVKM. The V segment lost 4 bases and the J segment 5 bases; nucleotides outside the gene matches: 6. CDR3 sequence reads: CASSSSDRGHTGELFF. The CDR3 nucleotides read TGTGCCAGCAGTTCCTCGGACAGGGGGCATACCGGGGAGCTGTTTTTT.

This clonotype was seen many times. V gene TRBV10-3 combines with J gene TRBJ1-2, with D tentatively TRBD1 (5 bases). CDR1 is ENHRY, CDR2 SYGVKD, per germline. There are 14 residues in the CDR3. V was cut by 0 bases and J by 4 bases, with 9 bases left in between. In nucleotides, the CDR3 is TGTGCCATCAGTGAGTCCAAGGGGATCTATGGCTACACCTTC. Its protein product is CAISESKGIYGYTF.

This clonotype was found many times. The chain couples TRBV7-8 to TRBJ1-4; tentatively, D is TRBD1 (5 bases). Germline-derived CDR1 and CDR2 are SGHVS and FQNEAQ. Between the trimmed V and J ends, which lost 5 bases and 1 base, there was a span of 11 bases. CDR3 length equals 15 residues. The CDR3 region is CASSQWGGTNEKLFF. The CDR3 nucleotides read TGTGCCAGCAGCCAATGGGGGGGAACTAATGAAAAACTGTTTTTT.

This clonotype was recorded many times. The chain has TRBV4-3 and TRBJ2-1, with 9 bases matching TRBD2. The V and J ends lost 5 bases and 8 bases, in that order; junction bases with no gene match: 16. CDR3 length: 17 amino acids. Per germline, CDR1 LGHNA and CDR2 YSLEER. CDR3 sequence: CASSATPGLAGEDEQFF. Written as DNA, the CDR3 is TGCGCCAGCAGCGCCACCCCGGGACTAGCAGGAGAGGATGAGCAGTTCTTC.

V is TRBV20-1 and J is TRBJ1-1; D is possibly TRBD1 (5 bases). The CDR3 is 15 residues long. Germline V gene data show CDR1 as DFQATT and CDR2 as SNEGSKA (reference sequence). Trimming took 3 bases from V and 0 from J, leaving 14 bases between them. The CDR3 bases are TGCAGTGCTAGTCGACGGGGCCGCATGAACACTGAAGCTTTCTTT. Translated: CSASRRGRMNTEAFF.

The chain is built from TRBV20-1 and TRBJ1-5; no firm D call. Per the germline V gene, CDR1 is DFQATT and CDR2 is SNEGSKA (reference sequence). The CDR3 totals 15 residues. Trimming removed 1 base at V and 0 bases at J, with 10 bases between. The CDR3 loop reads CSARGGLVSNQPQHF. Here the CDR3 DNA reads TGCAGTGCTAGAGGAGGGTTGGTTAGCAATCAGCCCCAGCATTTT.

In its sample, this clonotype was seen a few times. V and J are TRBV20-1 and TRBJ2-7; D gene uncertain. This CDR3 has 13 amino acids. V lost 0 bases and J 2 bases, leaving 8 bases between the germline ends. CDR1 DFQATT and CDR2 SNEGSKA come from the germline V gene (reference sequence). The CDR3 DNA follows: TGCAGTGCTAGAGATACTACGACCTACGAGCAGTACGTC. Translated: CSARDTTTYEQYV.